This TCR beta chain is drawn from a study of cytomegalovirus exposure and HLA in healthy donors. PCR used 60 Vbeta primers and 13 Jbeta primers. TCRdb's copy holds only in-frame clones and misses some; the assay was immunoSEQ multiplex PCR. The sample carries about 100,000 clones, about 74% recorded once. The table lists this clone with a count of one. Its target is not known. Germline-derived CDR1 and CDR2 are LNHDA and SQIVND (reference sequence). V gave up 5 bases and J gave up 6 bases; unmatched junction bases: 5. The CDR3 runs to 15 residues. Study-wide results and caveats: In a later analysis, TCR beta V- and J-gene trimming was associated with a missense DCLRE1C variant.

This clonotype was obtained from a female donor in good health and CMV-seropositive. V is TRBV19 and J is TRBJ1-5; TRBD1 matches 12 bases. Sequencing input: PBMCs. The CDR3 here is CASSRGTGGSQPQHF. CDR3 in DNA: TGTGCCAGTAGTCGGGGGACAGGGGGCTCTCAGCCCCAGCATTTT.